The clone carrying this T cell receptor beta chain was counted only a few times. No antigen is known for it. The record originates from a study of T cells in Graves' hyperthyroidism and ophthalmopathy. At the level of the study: Peripheral blood sampling occurred at initial diagnosis, before any treatment. Findings and caveats of the study: Most thyroid clonotypes expanded above 0.001 appeared in blood too.

Ophthalmopathy patients had moderate-to-severe active disease, CAS ≥3, NOSPECS ≥4, and disease duration under 3 months. Orbital computed tomography, thyroid ultrasound, serum thyroxine and TRAb, and clinical symptoms together informed the diagnoses. The CDR3 regions of TCR beta were amplified from RNA transcripts. HTBI primers were the set used in a first-round RT-PCR of the TCR CDR3. A single record per CDR3 protein comes from TCRdb applying MiXCR to the multiplex PCR reads. The sample shows about 640,000 distinct CDR3 sequences, roughly 20% of them seen only once. The CDR3 is 17 residues long. V lost 0 bases to trimming and J lost 14 bases; unmatched junction nucleotides: 15. Looked up from germline, CDR1 is SQVTM and CDR2 is ANQGSEA.

Material for sequencing was blood. This chain links TRBV29-1 with TRBJ2-1, with 14 bases that match TRBD2. The sequence was obtained from a man in his thirties or forties with Graves' ophthalmopathy. The CDR3 DNA is TGCAGCGTTGAAGACTTTTCGGGACTAGCGGGAGCTTCAAGGGAGTTCTTC. Translation: CSVEDFSGLAGASREFF.